This T cell receptor beta chain originates from a study of TIL therapy for anti-PD-1-resistant metastatic lung cancer. Regarding the study as a whole: Many TIL product clones were absent from baseline tumor, suggesting clonal contraction.

The V end lost 8 bases, the J end lost 2 bases, and 19 bases lay between the germline ends. The CDR3 has 16 amino acids. Germline CDR1 SEHNR, CDR2 FQNEAQ (reference sequence). Sequencing used immunoSEQ v3. Each library reached 1.9 million or so read pairs, or about 5-6.5 million at deep level. Sequenced by immunoSEQ multiplex PCR; TCRdb stores in-frame clones only, minus some. The sample records about 50,000 clones, 55% to 75% being singletons. On this clone itself: Its cognate antigen is unknown.

Sample time point: pre-treatment sample, taken before nivolumab and TIL therapy. The tumor samples were excised metastases, mostly pleural nodules or supraclavicular lymph nodes. Adults with stage 4 NSCLC were enrolled in a phase I trial. The sequences come from tumor tissue, collected at baseline. The clonotype comes from a person aged 25 to 79 with non-small cell lung cancer. This chain links TRBV7-9 with TRBJ1-5; D remains ambiguous. The CDR3 region has the DNA TGTGCCAGCCTCGAGACGGAGAAGGGTGGCAATCAGCCCCAGCATTTT. Residues: CASLETEKGGNQPQHF.